The 18 T cell receptor beta chains reported below all come from one sample, sequenced in a study of spatial heterogeneity in lung cancer. Time point indicated: sample taken at primary tumor resection. MiXCR, run by TCRdb on the 5' RACE reads, gives a single entry per CDR3 protein. The table includes 35,000 to 55,000 distinct CDR3 sequences, roughly an eighth detected once. Specimen: PBMCs, collected at surgery. Every receptor here comes from a male donor with early-stage non-small cell lung cancer.

CDR3 protein: CASSPLSSYNEQFF. The CDR3 nucleotides read TGTGCCAGCTCACCGCTTAGCTCCTACAATGAGCAGTTCTTC. The chain has TRBV18 and TRBJ2-1; no clear D. The CDR3 spans 14 residues. Per the germline V gene, CDR1 is KGHSH and CDR2 is LQKENI. V lost 3 bases and J lost 0, with 6 bases in between.

For this clonotype: A read error may be the cause here, since a much bigger clone is one base away. The CDR3 loop is CASSKTQDNNQPQHF. The CDR3 bases are TGTGCCAGCAGCAAGACACAAGATAACAATCAGCCCCAGCATTTT. The chain has TRBV7-2 and TRBJ1-5, with D uncertain. Germline assignment: CDR1 SGHTA and CDR2 FQGNSA. The CDR3 runs 15 residues. Trimming removed 5 bases from V and 3 bases from J, with 14 bases in between.

This clonotype was counted a few times. The gene calls are TRBV7-2 and TRBJ1-2; D remains unclear. This CDR3 has 17 amino acids. The V end was cut by 5 bases, the J end by 3 bases, with 22 bases between. From germline, CDR1 is SGHTA and CDR2 FQGNSA. CDR3 DNA sequence: TGTGCCAGCAGCCCCATAGCGGCCGGTAGACTATACTATGGCTACACCTTC. It translates to CASSPIAAGRLYYGYTF. Full variable domain (rest looked up from reference TRBV7-2 and TRBJ1-2): GAGVSQSPSNKVTEKGKDVELRCDPISGHTALYWYRQSLGQGLEFLIYFQGNSAPDKSGLPSDRFSAERTGGSVSTLTIQRTQQEDSAVYLCASSPIAAGRLYYGYTFGSGTRLTVV.

This clonotype was picked up many times. J is TRBJ2-7 and V is TRBV9, with 8 bases that match TRBD2. This CDR3 is 15 amino acids long. CDR1 and CDR2 from the germline V gene are SGDLS and YYNGEE. After removal of 0 bases from V and 5 bases from J, the junction contained 7 bases not matched to a gene. In nucleotides, the CDR3 is TGTGCCAGCAGCGTAGGAGTTACTAGCGGTAACGAGCAGTACTTC. This codes for CASSVGVTSGNEQYF.

This clonotype was counted many times. The chain uses TRBV7-2 and TRBJ2-3; 10 bases are shared with TRBD2. CDR1 is SGHTA and CDR2 is FQGNSA in the germline V gene. Germline trimming cut 5 bases from V and 9 bases from J; bases unmatched to any gene: 11. The CDR3 consists of 15 residues. The CDR3 spells CASSPSGGAGDTQYF. The CDR3 DNA is TGTGCCAGCAGCCCGAGCGGGGGGGCCGGGGACACGCAGTATTTT. Using reference TRBV7-2 and TRBJ2-3 for the parts outside the CDR3, the full variable domain is GAGVSQSPSNKVTEKGKDVELRCDPISGHTALYWYRQSLGQGLEFLIYFQGNSAPDKSGLPSDRFSAERTGGSVSTLTIQRTQQEDSAVYLCASSPSGGAGDTQYFGPGTRLTVL.

This clonotype came up many times. The chain recombines TRBV29-1 with TRBJ1-1, with 9 bases that match TRBD1. The CDR3 is made up of 14 amino acids. Germline V gene sequence: CDR1 SQVTM, CDR2 ANQGSEA. The junction had 8 bases not matched to a gene; V was cut back by 4 bases and J by 5 bases. DNA for the CDR3: TGCAGCGTTGCAAGCGACAGGGGGATGACTGAAGCTTTCTTT. It encodes CSVASDRGMTEAFF.

This clonotype was detected ten times or more. The chain is built from TRBV5-1 and TRBJ1-2, with D maybe TRBD1 (5 bases). V dropped 4 bases and J dropped 7 bases, with 17 bases sitting between them. From germline, CDR1 is SGHRS and CDR2 YFSETQ. CDR3 length: 14 amino acids. CDR3 loop: CASSPDAAGLGYTF. The CDR3 nucleotides are TGCGCCAGCAGCCCCGACGCGGCAGGGCTTGGCTACACCTTC. The full variable domain, completed using reference TRBV5-1 and TRBJ1-2, is KAGVTQTPRYLIKTRGQQVTLSCSPISGHRSVSWYQQTPGQGLQFLFEYFSETQRNKGNFPGRFSGRQFSNSRSEMNVSTLELGDSALYLCASSPDAAGLGYTFGSGTRLTVV.

This clonotype was observed a handful of times. V usage is TRBV5-1 and J usage is TRBJ1-4; the D is unclear. Trimming took off 1 base at V and 8 bases at J, with 18 bases between the two ends. This CDR3 spans 16 amino acids. The germline CDR1 and CDR2 sequences are SGHRS and YFSETQ. Here the CDR3 reads CASSLNGPGMKEKLFF. In DNA form, the CDR3 reads TGCGCCAGCAGCTTGAATGGTCCGGGGATGAAGGAAAAACTGTTTTTT.

This clonotype was counted a few times. J is TRBJ1-4 and V is TRBV5-1; the D gene is possibly TRBD1 (5 bases). V was cut by 0 bases and J by 6 bases, with 9 bases left in between. This CDR3 spans 14 amino acids. Germline CDR1 is SGHRS and CDR2 is YFSETQ. DNA of the CDR3: TGCGCCAGCAGCTTGGAGGGGACGGATGAAAAACTGTTTTTT. It encodes CASSLEGTDEKLFF.

This clonotype came up a few times. The rearrangement links TRBV29-1 to TRBJ1-2, with 9 positions matching TRBD1. The V and J ends lost 7 bases and 6 bases, in that order; junction bases with no gene match: 6. This CDR3 is 12 amino acids long. Germline values: CDR1 SQVTM, CDR2 ANQGSEA. CDR3 DNA sequence: TGCAGCGGTGATACAGGGGGCGATGGCTACACCTTC. It is translated as CSGDTGGDGYTF. Full variable domain (rest looked up from reference TRBV29-1 and TRBJ1-2): SAVISQKPSRDICQRGTSLTIQCQVDSQVTMMFWYRQQPGQSLTLIATANQGSEATYESGFVIDKFPISRPNLTFSTLTVSNMSPEDSSIYLCSGDTGGDGYTFGSGTRLTVV.

The chain employs TRBV29-1 and TRBJ2-7, with D possibly being TRBD1 (5 bases). The germline gives CDR1 SQVTM, CDR2 ANQGSEA. Trimming removed 7 bases from V and 0 bases from J, with 16 bases in between. The CDR3 extends over 14 amino acids. The DNA for the CDR3 is TGCAGCGCCCTCCGCTTCAGGGACTCCTACGAGCAGTACTTC. Translation: CSALRFRDSYEQYF.

The J gene is TRBJ2-1, the V gene TRBV9; 8 bases match TRBD1. Germline V lookup: CDR1 SGDLS, CDR2 YYNGEE. J gave up 3 bases and V 2 bases, and 10 bases lay outside the gene matches. This CDR3 contains 17 residues. This chain's CDR3 is CASSVRQGAEGYNEQFF. In nucleotides, the CDR3 is TGTGCCAGCAGCGTCCGCCAGGGGGCAGAGGGCTACAATGAGCAGTTCTTC.

This chain links TRBV6-1 with TRBJ2-5; TRBD2 matches at 12 bases. The CDR3 covers 15 residues. Germline V gives CDR1 MNHNS, CDR2 SASEGT. Trimming at V came to 5 bases and at J to 5 bases, leaving 6 bases not matched to a gene. DNA for the CDR3: TGTGCCAGCAGTTTGACTAGCGGGGGTCGCGAGACCCAGTACTTC. Protein: CASSLTSGGRETQYF.

This clonotype was observed a handful of times. The genes are TRBV4-1 and TRBJ2-1; possible D gene TRBD1, 6 bases. V gave up 8 bases and J gave up 2 bases, with 16 bases separating them. The CDR3 length is 15 residues. CDR1 and CDR2 (germline): MGHRA, YSYEKL. CDR3 protein: CASGQGFGTYNEQFF. In DNA form, the CDR3 reads TGCGCCAGCGGTCAGGGGTTCGGGACCTACAATGAGCAGTTCTTC.

This clonotype has only a few counts. A junction boundary mismatches the germline segment, possibly from a read error. The chain links TRBV5-1 to TRBJ2-3, with D tentatively TRBD1 (6 bases). Germline CDR1 and CDR2: SGHRS and YFSETQ. The CDR3 runs 14 residues. The CDR3 here is CVSSLDSRTDTQYF. CDR3 nucleotides: TGCGTCAGCAGCTTGGACAGCCGCACAGATACGCAGTATTTT.

V and J are TRBV28 and TRBJ2-5; no clear D. Trimming removed 6 bases at V and 7 bases at J, with 18 bases between. The CDR3 is 14 amino acids. CDR1 is MDHEN, CDR2 SYDVKM, per germline. For the CDR3, the DNA is TGTGCCAGCAGCCCCTTGTATGGAAGTGCGACCCAGTACTTC. It encodes CASSPLYGSATQYF.

This clonotype was detected only a few times. The chain recombines TRBV7-2 with TRBJ1-5; D uncertain. Trimming pared 2 bases from V and 7 bases from J, leaving 15 bases between. CDR1 and CDR2 (germline): SGHTA, FQGNSA. The CDR3 is 15 residues long. The CDR3 here is CASSLIAGWSQPQHF. The CDR3 DNA follows: TGTGCCAGCAGCTTAATAGCAGGTTGGAGCCAGCCCCAGCATTTT.

This rearrangement joins TRBV7-2 to TRBJ2-5, with TRBD2 as a possible D gene (5 bases). The CDR3 length is 13 residues. V was cut by 5 bases and J by 5 bases, with 12 bases left in between. Germline CDR1 and CDR2: SGHTA and FQGNSA. The DNA for the CDR3 is TGTGCCAGCAGCGCCAGGCGGGCGGAGACCCAGTACTTC. Protein: CASSARRAETQYF.